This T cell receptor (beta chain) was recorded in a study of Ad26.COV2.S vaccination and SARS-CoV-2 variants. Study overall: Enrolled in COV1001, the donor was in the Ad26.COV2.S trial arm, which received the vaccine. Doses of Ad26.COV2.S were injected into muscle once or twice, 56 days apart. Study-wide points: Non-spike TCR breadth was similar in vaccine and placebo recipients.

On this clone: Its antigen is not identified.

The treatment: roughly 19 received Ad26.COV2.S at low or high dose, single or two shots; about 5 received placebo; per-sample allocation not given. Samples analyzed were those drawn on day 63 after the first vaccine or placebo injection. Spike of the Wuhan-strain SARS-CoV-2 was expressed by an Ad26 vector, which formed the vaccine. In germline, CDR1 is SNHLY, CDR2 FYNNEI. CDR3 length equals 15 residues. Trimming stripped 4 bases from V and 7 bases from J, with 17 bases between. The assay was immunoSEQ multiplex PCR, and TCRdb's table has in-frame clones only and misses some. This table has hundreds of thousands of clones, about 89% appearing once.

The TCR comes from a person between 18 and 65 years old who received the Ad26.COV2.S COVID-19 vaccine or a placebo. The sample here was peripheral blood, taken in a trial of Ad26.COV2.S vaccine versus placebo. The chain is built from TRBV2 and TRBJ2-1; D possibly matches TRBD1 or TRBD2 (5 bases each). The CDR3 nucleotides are TGTGCCAGCAGTGCCGGGACGGGGACGGAGAATGAGCAGTTCTTC. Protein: CASSAGTGTENEQFF.